This T cell receptor (beta chain) appears in the sequencing data of a study of blood T cell repertoires in COVID-19 (TCRdb year 2020). The study in broad terms: Samples from collaborators originated in the United States, Italy and Spain and spanned both the acute and convalescent phases of COVID-19. The prospective study material was composed of cDNA or gDNA derived from T cells, B-cell-depleted T cells, or PBMCs. Deeply sampled blood TCRbeta repertoires from subjects exposed to, actively infected with, or recovered from COVID-19 were included in the dataset. Sample metadata almost always included a de-identified subject ID, COVID-19 status, age in years and sex. The repertoires were released in a freely available public database intended as a resource for research on the immune response to SARS-CoV-2. Samples came from the ongoing ImmuneRACE study (first 160 participants) plus 1,254 subjects from 6 global collaborators. HLA class I and class II types, where available, came from metadata supplied by the sample provider rather than from assay-based typing.

V is cut by 6 bases and J by 0 bases, and the space between the germline ends is 12 bases. The CDR3 runs 15 amino acids, cysteine and phenylalanine included. Solely the CDR3 DNA is kept, with 45 bases framed from the first base. The germline V gene encodes CDR1 SGHTA and CDR2 FQGNSA. Whole blood was collected in K2EDTA tubes by collaborating institutions according to the institutions' own protocols. For TCRbeta analysis, collaborators shipped samples as frozen whole blood, isolated PBMCs, or DNA extracted from either of those sample types. Points the paper makes about the study in general: Clinical and demographic metadata were provided uncurated, with the amount varying by source and participant.

On this clone itself: The antigen this receptor binds is unknown. Nothing much larger sits one base from this clone, and base qualities are not available.

TCRbeta CDR3 regions were amplified from genomic DNA by means of the immunoSEQ Assay, a bias-controlled multiplex PCR. As for the original processing: Within the assay, amplification of reference gene primers was used to estimate how many nucleated cells each sample contained. Sequence reads were collapsed and filtered to measure the absolute abundance of every unique TCRbeta CDR3 rearrangement. Productive Simpson clonality was computed per sample as the square root of Simpson's diversity index over productive rearrangements. This is the immuneACCESS table as TCRdb keeps it, with only in-frame sequences that have V and J called. A part of the clones is gone; compared with another copy, unresolved V genes explain less than half, and the rest is unexplained. V and J calls and clone size are as listed in that table; D and trimming were resolved from the DNA. The table for this sample lists under 150,000 clones; 80% of them were counted only once. The top ten clonotypes cover under 15% of the sample.

The rearranged chain carries TRBV7-2 and TRBJ2-1; TRBD1 is a weak D gene call, 6 bases matching. The clonotype comes from a man in his 60s with active or convalescent COVID-19. The sequencing sample was made of peripheral blood. The encoded CDR3 is CASSSTGSSYNEQFF. DNA sequence: TGTGCCAGCAGTTCTACAGGGAGCTCCTACAATGAGCAGTTCTTC. Full variable domain (CDR3 extended with the reference TRBV7-2 and TRBJ2-1 proteins): GAGVSQSPSNKVTEKGKDVELRCDPISGHTALYWYRQSLGQGLEFLIYFQGNSAPDKSGLPSDRFSAERTGGSVSTLTIQRTQQEDSAVYLCASSSTGSSYNEQFFGPGTRLTVL.